The 3 T cell receptor beta chains below were found in one sample sequenced in a study of blood T cell repertoires in COVID-19. TCRdb keeps only in-frame clones here, not all; method: immunoSEQ multiplex PCR. This sample yields approximately 140,000 clones, of which around 85% are seen a single time; about 18% belongs to the top ten. Material: peripheral blood. These receptors were obtained from a woman aged 80 or over with acute or convalescent COVID-19.

The chain links TRBV15 to TRBJ2-6; D possibly corresponds to TRBD1 (5 bases). Germline V gene data show CDR1 as LNHNV and CDR2 as YYDKDF (reference sequence). V was cut by 4 bases and J by 2 bases, with 6 bases left in between. The CDR3 is 14 amino acids. DNA of the CDR3: TGTGCCACCAGCACAGGGCCTGGGGCCAACGTCCTGACTTTC. It codes for CATSTGPGANVLTF.

This sequence joins TRBV3-1 (or the pseudogene TRBV3-2) and TRBJ1-4, with D possibly TRBD1 on 5 matching bases. Germline values: CDR1 LGHDT, CDR2 YNNKEL (reference sequence). Trimming stripped 4 bases from V and 6 bases from J, with 15 bases between. The CDR3 is 15 amino acids. CDR3 nucleotides: TGTGCCAGCAGCCCTCCAAGGGGTTCCTATGAAAAACTGTTTTTT. It yields the protein CASSPPRGSYEKLFF.

The CDR3 here is CASSPGLAALGEQFF. The CDR3, as DNA: TGTGCCAGCAGTCCAGGACTAGCGGCCCTCGGTGAGCAGTTCTTC. The V call is TRBV27, the J call TRBJ2-1; TRBD2 matches 10 bases. Germline V gene lookup returns CDR1 MNHEY and CDR2 SMNVEV (reference sequence). With 5 bases clipped from V and 9 bases from J, the junction kept 10 bases outside the gene matches. The CDR3 is 15 amino acids.